Described below is a single T cell receptor (beta chain) sequence and its context. Its target is not known. Germline V gene data show CDR1 as MNHEY and CDR2 as SMNVEV (reference sequence). V was pared by 4 bases and J by 1 base, with 13 bases between. The CDR3 length is 15 residues. The sample is drawn from a study of blood T cells in healthy people across ages. Study outcomes and limitations: Changes in expanded clonotypes were possibly confounded, as the CMV status of donors was unknown. Higher naive T cell percentage went strongly together with higher TCR beta diversity.

Donation came from healthy Caucasian individuals in Russia who were aged 6 to 90. Samples each yielded at least 6 micrograms of total RNA. The use of a sample-barcoded 5' primer and a J-beta primer mix characterized a second PCR of roughly 6 to 11 cycles. MiXCR, run by TCRdb on the 5' RACE reads, gives a single entry per CDR3 protein. The data show about 640,000 distinct CDR3 sequences, roughly 58% seen once. The receptor was isolated from a man aged 55 to 70 in good health. V gene TRBV27 combines with J gene TRBJ2-5; D remains ambiguous. Sequenced: blood. The CDR3 bases are TGTGCCAGCAGTTCGCGGATCCTCCCCCAAGAGACCCAGTACTTC. It translates to CASSSRILPQETQYF.